Listed below are T cell receptor beta chains from one sample, sequenced in a study of cytomegalovirus exposure and HLA in healthy donors. Assay: immunoSEQ multiplex PCR; the TCRdb copy retains only in-frame clones and omits some. The data hold around 53,000 clones, with roughly four fifths observed a single time. Specimen: PBMCs. The receptor source for this set is a man under 40 in good health and CMV-seronegative. CDR3s include the opening cysteine and the closing phenylalanine or tryptophan. The D gene is left open where the match is weak. Size values are once, few and many counts, or a class for expanded clones, and some rows have none.

V: TRBV2
D: .
size: .
J: TRBJ2-1
DNA: TGTGCCAGCAGTGGGGACAACTGGGACAATGAGCAGTTCTTC
CDR3: CASSGDNWDNEQFF

V: TRBV7-3
D: .
size: .
J: TRBJ1-3
DNA: TGTGCCAGCAGCCCCCGGGGGGGTTCTGGAAACACCATATATTTT
CDR3: CASSPRGGSGNTIYF

V: TRBV5-1
D: .
size: .
J: TRBJ2-5
DNA: TGCGCCAGCAGCTTGGGAGGCTTCGAGACCCAGTACTTC
CDR3: CASSLGGFETQYF

V: TRBV7-2
D: TRBD1
size: few
J: TRBJ2-1
DNA: TGTGCCAGCAGCTTAGCCCGACAGGGGGCGCACAACTTCTTC
CDR3: CASSLARQGAHNFF

V: TRBV30
D: TRBD2
size: few
J: TRBJ2-7
DNA: TGTGCCTGGAGGTCTCCCAGCGGGGTATACGAGCAGTACTTC
CDR3: CAWRSPSGVYEQYF

V: TRBV19
D: TRBD1
size: .
J: TRBJ1-1
DNA: TGTGCCAGTAGTAGGGGACCGGGACAGGGGGCAGGCACTGAAGCTTTCTTT
CDR3: CASSRGPGQGAGTEAFF

V: TRBV5-1
D: .
size: .
J: TRBJ2-7
DNA: TGCGCCAGCAGCCCCCCAGTCGACTACGAGCAGTACTTC
CDR3: CASSPPVDYEQYF

V: TRBV15
D: .
size: .
J: TRBJ2-7
DNA: TGTGCCACCAGCAGAGAAACAGCAAATTACGAGCAGTACTTC
CDR3: CATSRETANYEQYF

V: TRBV5-1
D: TRBD1
size: .
J: TRBJ2-5
DNA: TGCGCCACCGGAGAGGGGTCGAGGGGGCTAGGGGAGACCCAGTACTTC
CDR3: CATGEGSRGLGETQYF

V: TRBV6-5
D: .
size: .
J: TRBJ1-2
DNA: TGTGCCAGCAGTTACTCGAGAGGGACTAACTATGGCTACACCTTC
CDR3: CASSYSRGTNYGYTF

V: TRBV21-1
D: .
size: .
J: TRBJ1-5
DNA: TGTGCCAGCAGCAAACCCTTCGGGGGCAATCAGCCCCAGCATTTT
CDR3: CASSKPFGGNQPQHF

V: TRBV18
D: TRBD1
size: .
J: TRBJ1-2
DNA: TGTGCCAGCTCACCCGGGACAGATGGCTACACCTTC
CDR3: CASSPGTDGYTF

V: TRBV11-3
D: TRBD2
size: .
J: TRBJ2-1
DNA: TGTGCCAGCAGCTTAGGGGGGACTACGAACAATGAGCAGTTCTTC
CDR3: CASSLGGTTNNEQFF

V: TRBV30
D: TRBD2
size: .
J: TRBJ2-5
DNA: TGTGCCTGGAGTGTAGCGGGAGGGCCTCCGGGGACCCAGTACTTC
CDR3: CAWSVAGGPPGTQYF

V: TRBV7-9
D: TRBD2
size: .
J: TRBJ2-5
DNA: TGTGCCAGCAGCATTGGACTAGCGGGTATTCAAGAGACCCAGTACTTC
CDR3: CASSIGLAGIQETQYF

V: TRBV21-1
D: .
size: .
J: TRBJ2-1
DNA: TGTGCCAGCAGCACCCCAAAGACTAGCGTCTACAATGAGCAGTTCTTC
CDR3: CASSTPKTSVYNEQFF

V: TRBV7-9
D: TRBD1
size: .
J: TRBJ1-2
DNA: TGTGCCAGCAAGCTGACAGGGGGGAGAGGGGGCTACACCTTC
CDR3: CASKLTGGRGGYTF

V: TRBV7-9
D: .
size: .
J: TRBJ2-5
DNA: TGTGCCAGCAGCTCGGGACTGCTACAAGAGACCCAGTACTTC
CDR3: CASSSGLLQETQYF

V: TRBV6-1
D: TRBD1
size: .
J: TRBJ1-4
DNA: TGTGCCAGCAGTATCGCCCAGGGGGGAGAAAAACTGTTTTTT
CDR3: CASSIAQGGEKLFF

V: TRBV29-1
D: .
size: .
J: TRBJ2-3
DNA: TGCAGCGTTGCGAGCTTCACAGATACGCAGTATTTT
CDR3: CSVASFTDTQYF

V: TRBV4-3
D: TRBD1
size: once
J: TRBJ1-1
DNA: TGCGCCAGCAGCCAAGAAGGGACAGTAAACACTGAAGCTTTCTTT
CDR3: CASSQEGTVNTEAFF

V: TRBV18
D: .
size: .
J: TRBJ2-7
DNA: TGTGCCAGCTCACCACGGGGCAGGGCCTACGAGCAGTACTTC
CDR3: CASSPRGRAYEQYF

V: TRBV11-3
D: .
size: .
J: TRBJ1-1
DNA: TGTGCCAGCAGCTTAGTTTCCAAGGGGACTGAAGCTTTCTTT
CDR3: CASSLVSKGTEAFF

V: TRBV6-6
D: TRBD1
size: .
J: TRBJ1-4
DNA: TGTGCCAGCAGACCACAGGGGGTGGAAAAACTGTTTTTT
CDR3: CASRPQGVEKLFF

V: TRBV30
D: .
size: .
J: TRBJ1-1
DNA: TGTGCCCGCAAAAGGGGGGGCACTGAAGCTTTCTTT
CDR3: CARKRGGTEAFF

V: TRBV4-2
D: .
size: once
J: TRBJ1-4
DNA: TGTGCCAGCAGCCAAGAGGGAGTAAAACTGTTTTTT
CDR3: CASSQEGVKLFF

V: TRBV4-1
D: TRBD2
size: .
J: TRBJ2-1
DNA: TGCGCCAGCAGCCACTCCCTAGCGGGCCTCTACAATGAGCAGTTCTTC
CDR3: CASSHSLAGLYNEQFF

V: TRBV11-2
D: .
size: .
J: TRBJ1-4
DNA: TGTGCCAGCAGCTTAGATATAGGGGAACTGTTTTTT
CDR3: CASSLDIGELFF

V: TRBV19
D: TRBD2
size: few
J: TRBJ2-6
DNA: TGTGCCAGTAGTATATGGGGTCGGGGGGGGCGAGGCTCTGGGGCCAACGTCCTGACTTTC
CDR3: CASSIWGRGGRGSGANVLTF

V: TRBV7-3
D: TRBD2
size: .
J: TRBJ2-5
DNA: TGTGCCAGCAGCTTAGGGCTAGCGGTACAAGAGACCCAGTACTTC
CDR3: CASSLGLAVQETQYF

V: TRBV27
D: TRBD1
size: .
J: TRBJ2-1
DNA: TGTGCCAGCAGTTCCGACAGGGGGGAAAGGCAGTTCTTC
CDR3: CASSSDRGERQFF

V: TRBV5-6
D: .
size: .
J: TRBJ1-5
DNA: TGTGCCAGCAGCTTGGGGGCGGATAGCGCCCAGCATTTT
CDR3: CASSLGADSAQHF

V: TRBV4-1
D: TRBD2
size: few
J: TRBJ2-2
DNA: TGCGCCAGCAGCACCCTCGGACTAGCGGGAGTCGACACCGGGGAGCTGTTTTTT
CDR3: CASSTLGLAGVDTGELFF

V: TRBV27
D: .
size: .
J: TRBJ2-3
DNA: TGTGCCAGCAGTTTATCGTACAGGGGGGGAGGCGATACGCAGTATTTT
CDR3: CASSLSYRGGGDTQYF

V: TRBV4-2
D: .
size: .
J: TRBJ2-7
DNA: TGTGCCAGCAGCCAAGAGAGCGGGGAGCAGTACTTC
CDR3: CASSQESGEQYF

V: TRBV6-5
D: .
size: .
J: TRBJ2-1
DNA: TGTGCCAGCAGTCGCGACTGGAGCTCCTACAATGAGCAGTTCTTC
CDR3: CASSRDWSSYNEQFF

V: TRBV7-6
D: TRBD2
size: .
J: TRBJ2-1
DNA: TGTGCCAGCAGCTTAGAAGCGGGGCTAGCGGGAGTTTCTCCTCTGAATGAGCAGTTCTTC
CDR3: CASSLEAGLAGVSPLNEQFF

V: TRBV6-5
D: TRBD1
size: once
J: TRBJ1-1
DNA: TGTGCCAGCCAAATCGGGGACAGGGGAGGAGTAGCTTTCTTT
CDR3: CASQIGDRGGVAFF

V: TRBV4-2
D: TRBD2
size: .
J: TRBJ2-2
DNA: TGTGCCAGCAGCCTCAGACTAGCGGGGGGGCACACCGGGGAGCTGTTTTTT
CDR3: CASSLRLAGGHTGELFF

V: TRBV7-8
D: .
size: .
J: TRBJ2-1
DNA: TGTGCCAGCAGCTTAGGGCTAGCCAGCTCCTACAATGAGCAGTTCTTC
CDR3: CASSLGLASSYNEQFF

V: TRBV27
D: .
size: .
J: TRBJ2-3
DNA: TGTGCCAGCAGAGCTACTAGCACAGATACGCAGTATTTT
CDR3: CASRATSTDTQYF

V: TRBV5-6
D: .
size: .
J: TRBJ1-1
DNA: TGTGCCAGCAGCTTGCTTGGGGGCGGCAACACTGAAGCTTTCTTT
CDR3: CASSLLGGGNTEAFF

V: TRBV6-1
D: TRBD1
size: .
J: TRBJ1-3
DNA: TGTGCCAGCAGCCCGAGGGACAGGGTCGGAAACACCATATATTTT
CDR3: CASSPRDRVGNTIYF

V: TRBV12-5
D: .
size: .
J: TRBJ1-4
DNA: TGTGCTAGTGGTTTGGTACCCCTCGGACAGTGGACTAGGGAAAAACTGTTTTTT
CDR3: CASGLVPLGQWTREKLFF

V: TRBV25-1
D: .
size: .
J: TRBJ1-2
DNA: TGTGCCAGCAGTGATTTAGGGGCCGTCTATGGCTACACCTTC
CDR3: CASSDLGAVYGYTF

V: TRBV29-1
D: TRBD1
size: .
J: TRBJ1-1
DNA: TGCAGCGTTCAGGGACAGGGGAACACTGAAGCTTTCTTT
CDR3: CSVQGQGNTEAFF

V: TRBV28
D: .
size: .
J: TRBJ2-3
DNA: TGTGCCAGCAGTCGGGACTTTCCCACAGATACGCAGTATTTT
CDR3: CASSRDFPTDTQYF